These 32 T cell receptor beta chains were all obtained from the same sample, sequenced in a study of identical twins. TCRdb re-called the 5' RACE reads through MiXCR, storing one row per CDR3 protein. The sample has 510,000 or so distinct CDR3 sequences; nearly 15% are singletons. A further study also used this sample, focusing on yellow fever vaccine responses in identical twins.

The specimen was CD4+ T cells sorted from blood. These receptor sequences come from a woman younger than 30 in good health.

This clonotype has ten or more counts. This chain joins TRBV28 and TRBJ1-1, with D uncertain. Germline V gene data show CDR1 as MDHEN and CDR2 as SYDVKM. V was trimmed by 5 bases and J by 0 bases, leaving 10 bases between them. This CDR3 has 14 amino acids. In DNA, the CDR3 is TGTGCCAGCAGTCTCCGCAACATGAACACTGAAGCTTTCTTT. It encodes CASSLRNMNTEAFF. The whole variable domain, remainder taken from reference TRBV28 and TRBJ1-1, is DVKVTQSSRYLVKRTGEKVFLECVQDMDHENMFWYRQDPGLGLRLIYFSYDVKMKEKGDIPEGYSVSREKKERFSLILESASTNQTSMYLCASSLRNMNTEAFFGQGTRLTVV.

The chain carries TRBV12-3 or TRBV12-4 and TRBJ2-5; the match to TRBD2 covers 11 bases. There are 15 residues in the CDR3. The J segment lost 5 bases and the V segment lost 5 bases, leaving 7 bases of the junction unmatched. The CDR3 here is CASSHSGRAGETQYF. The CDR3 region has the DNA TGTGCCAGCAGTCATAGCGGGAGGGCCGGGGAGACCCAGTACTTC.

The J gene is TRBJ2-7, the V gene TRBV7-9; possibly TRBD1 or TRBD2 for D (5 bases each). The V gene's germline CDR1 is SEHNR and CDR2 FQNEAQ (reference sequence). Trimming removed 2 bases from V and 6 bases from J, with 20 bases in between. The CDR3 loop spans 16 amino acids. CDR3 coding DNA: TGTGCCAGCAGCTTACCGGGGCCAGTGTTTTTTCCCGAGCAGTACTTC. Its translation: CASSLPGPVFFPEQYF. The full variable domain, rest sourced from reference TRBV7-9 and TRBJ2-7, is DTGVSQNPRHKITKRGQNVTFRCDPISEHNRLYWYRQTLGQGPEFLTYFQNEAQLEKSRLLSDRFSAERPKGSFSTLEIQRTEQGDSAMYLCASSLPGPVFFPEQYFGPGTRLTVT.

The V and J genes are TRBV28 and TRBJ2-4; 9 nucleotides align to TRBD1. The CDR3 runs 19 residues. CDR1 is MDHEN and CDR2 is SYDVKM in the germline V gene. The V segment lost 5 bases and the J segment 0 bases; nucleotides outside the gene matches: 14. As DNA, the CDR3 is TGTGCCAGCAGTACCACCGGGACAGGGATTTTGCAAGCCAAAAACATTCAGTACTTC. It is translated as CASSTTGTGILQAKNIQYF.

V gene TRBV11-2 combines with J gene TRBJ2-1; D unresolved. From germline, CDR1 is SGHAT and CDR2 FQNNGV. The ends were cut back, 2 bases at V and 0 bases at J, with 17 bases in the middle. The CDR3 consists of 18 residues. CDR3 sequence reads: CASSLREKLLSSYNEQFF. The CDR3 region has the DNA TGTGCCAGCAGCTTAAGGGAAAAACTCCTGAGCTCCTACAATGAGCAGTTCTTC.

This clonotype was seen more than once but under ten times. The CDR3 DNA reads TGTGCCAGCAGTCGTGGACAGGGGGCTCGGTATGGCTACACCTTC. This encodes CASSRGQGARYGYTF. V and J are TRBV12-3 or TRBV12-4 and TRBJ1-2; 11 bases map to TRBD1. The CDR3 sequence is 15 residues long. J gave up 5 bases and V 5 bases, and 7 bases lay outside the gene matches.

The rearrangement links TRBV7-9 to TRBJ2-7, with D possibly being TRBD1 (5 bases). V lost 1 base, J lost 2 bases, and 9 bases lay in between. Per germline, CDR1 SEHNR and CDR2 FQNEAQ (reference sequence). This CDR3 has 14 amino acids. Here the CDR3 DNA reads TGTGCCAGCAGCTTAGACAGGAACACCTACGAGCAGTACGTC. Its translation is CASSLDRNTYEQYV.

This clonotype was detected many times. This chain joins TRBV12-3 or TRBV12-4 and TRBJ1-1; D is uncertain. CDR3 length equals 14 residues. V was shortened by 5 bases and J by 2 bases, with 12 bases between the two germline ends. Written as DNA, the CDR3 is TGTGCCAGCAGTCCCCCACCGAGCAACACTGAAGCTTTCTTT. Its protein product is CASSPPPSNTEAFF.

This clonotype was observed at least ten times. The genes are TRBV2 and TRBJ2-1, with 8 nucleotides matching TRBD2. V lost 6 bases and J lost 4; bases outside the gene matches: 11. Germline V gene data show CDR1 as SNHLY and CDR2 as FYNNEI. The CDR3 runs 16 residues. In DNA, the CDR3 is TGTGCCAGCAGAGCGGGACTAGGAGGGCCTTACAATGAGCAGTTCTTC. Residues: CASRAGLGGPYNEQFF.

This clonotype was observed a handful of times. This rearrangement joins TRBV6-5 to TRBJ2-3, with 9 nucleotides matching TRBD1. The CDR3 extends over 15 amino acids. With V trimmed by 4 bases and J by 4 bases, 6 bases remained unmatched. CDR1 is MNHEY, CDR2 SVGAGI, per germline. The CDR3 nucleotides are TGTGCCAGCAGTTTCCGGGACAGGGAAGCAGATACGCAGTATTTT. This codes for CASSFRDREADTQYF.

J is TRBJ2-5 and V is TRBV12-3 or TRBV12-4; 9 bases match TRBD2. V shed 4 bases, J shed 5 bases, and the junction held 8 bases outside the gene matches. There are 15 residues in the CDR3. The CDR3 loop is CASSYRGGVKETQYF. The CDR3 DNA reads TGTGCCAGCAGTTATCGCGGGGGGGTCAAGGAGACCCAGTACTTC.

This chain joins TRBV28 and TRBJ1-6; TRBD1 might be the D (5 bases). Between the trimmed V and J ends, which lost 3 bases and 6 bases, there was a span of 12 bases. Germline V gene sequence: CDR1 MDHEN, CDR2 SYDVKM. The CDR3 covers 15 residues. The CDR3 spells CASSLIQGANSPLHF. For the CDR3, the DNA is TGTGCCAGCAGTTTGATTCAGGGAGCTAATTCACCCCTCCACTTT. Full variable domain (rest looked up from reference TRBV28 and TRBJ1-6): DVKVTQSSRYLVKRTGEKVFLECVQDMDHENMFWYRQDPGLGLRLIYFSYDVKMKEKGDIPEGYSVSREKKERFSLILESASTNQTSMYLCASSLIQGANSPLHFGNGTRLTVT.

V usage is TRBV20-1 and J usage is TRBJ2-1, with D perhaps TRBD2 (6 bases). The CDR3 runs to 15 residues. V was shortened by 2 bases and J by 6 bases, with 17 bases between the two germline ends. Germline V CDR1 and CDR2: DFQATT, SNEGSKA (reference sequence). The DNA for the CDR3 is TGCAGTGCTAGAACTAGCCGGGGTAACGGCAATGAGCAGTTCTTC. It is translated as CSARTSRGNGNEQFF.

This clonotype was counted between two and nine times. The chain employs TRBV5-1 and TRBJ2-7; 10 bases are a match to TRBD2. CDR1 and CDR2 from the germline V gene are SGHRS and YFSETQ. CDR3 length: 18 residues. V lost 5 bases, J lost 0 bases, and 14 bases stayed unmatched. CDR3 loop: CASRGALAGAPSSYEQYF. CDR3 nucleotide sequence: TGCGCCAGCAGAGGGGCCCTAGCGGGAGCTCCCAGCTCCTACGAGCAGTACTTC.

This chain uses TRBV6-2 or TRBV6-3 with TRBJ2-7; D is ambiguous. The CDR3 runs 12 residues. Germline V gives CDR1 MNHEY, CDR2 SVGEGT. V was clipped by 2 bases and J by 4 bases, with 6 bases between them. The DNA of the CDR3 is TGTGCCAGCAGTTACGATTCGTACGAGCAGTACTTC. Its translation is CASSYDSYEQYF.

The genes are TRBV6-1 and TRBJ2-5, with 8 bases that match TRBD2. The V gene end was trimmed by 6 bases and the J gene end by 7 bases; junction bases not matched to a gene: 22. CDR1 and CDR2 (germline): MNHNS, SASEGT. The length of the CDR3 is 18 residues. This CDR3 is CASSRTGPGTSSYGTQYF. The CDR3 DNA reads TGTGCCAGCAGCCGAACGGGCCCCGGGACTAGTTCGTATGGGACCCAGTACTTC.

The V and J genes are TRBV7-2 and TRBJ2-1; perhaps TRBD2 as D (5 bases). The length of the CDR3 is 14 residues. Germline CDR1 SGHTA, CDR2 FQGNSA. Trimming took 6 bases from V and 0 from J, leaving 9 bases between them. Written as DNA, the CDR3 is TGTGCCAGCAGGGGAGTTGGCTCCTACAATGAGCAGTTCTTC. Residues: CASRGVGSYNEQFF.

The CDR3 DNA reads as TGCGCCAGCAGACCGACAGGGGTAGTATCAGAGACCCAGTACTTC. Translating gives CASRPTGVVSETQYF. The chain uses TRBV5-1 and TRBJ2-5; 8 bases match TRBD1. V was pared by 5 bases and J by 4 bases, with 10 bases of the junction left unmatched. Germline V lookup: CDR1 SGHRS, CDR2 YFSETQ. The CDR3 length is 15 residues.

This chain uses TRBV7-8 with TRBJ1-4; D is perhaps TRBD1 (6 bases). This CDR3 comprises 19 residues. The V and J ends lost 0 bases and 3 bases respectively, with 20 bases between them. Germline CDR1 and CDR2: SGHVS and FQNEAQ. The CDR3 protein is CASSLAGGPAGSPNEKLFF. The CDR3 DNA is TGTGCCAGCAGCTTAGCGGGGGGCCCCGCAGGGAGTCCTAATGAAAAACTGTTTTTT.

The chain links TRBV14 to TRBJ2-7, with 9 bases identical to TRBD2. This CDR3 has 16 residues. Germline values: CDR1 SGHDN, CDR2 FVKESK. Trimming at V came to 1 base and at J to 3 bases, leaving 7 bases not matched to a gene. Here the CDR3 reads CASSQAGLAGLYEQYF. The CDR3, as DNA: TGTGCCAGCAGCCAAGCCGGGCTAGCGGGACTCTACGAGCAGTACTTC. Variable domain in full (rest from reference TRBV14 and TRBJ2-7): EAGVTQFPSHSVIEKGQTVTLRCDPISGHDNLYWYRRVMGKEIKFLLHFVKESKQDESGMPNNRFLAERTGGTYSTLKVQPAELEDSGVYFCASSQAGLAGLYEQYFGPGTRLTVT.

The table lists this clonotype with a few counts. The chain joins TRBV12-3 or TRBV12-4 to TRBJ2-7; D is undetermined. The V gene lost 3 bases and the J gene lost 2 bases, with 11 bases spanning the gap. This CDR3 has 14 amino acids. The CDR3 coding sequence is TGTGCCAGCAGTTTTCGCAGGCCTCCCTACGAGCAGTACTTC. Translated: CASSFRRPPYEQYF.

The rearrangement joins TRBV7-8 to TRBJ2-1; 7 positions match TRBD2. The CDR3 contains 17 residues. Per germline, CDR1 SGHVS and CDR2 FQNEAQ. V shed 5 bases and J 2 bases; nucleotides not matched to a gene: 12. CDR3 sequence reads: CASSRSRGVGTYNEQFF. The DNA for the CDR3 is TGTGCCAGCAGCCGCTCCCGGGGGGTGGGGACCTACAATGAGCAGTTCTTC.

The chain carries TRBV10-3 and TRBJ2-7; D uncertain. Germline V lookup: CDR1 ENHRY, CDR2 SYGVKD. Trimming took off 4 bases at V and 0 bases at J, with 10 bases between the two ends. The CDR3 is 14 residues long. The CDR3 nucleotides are TGTGCCATCAGTGCGGCGACACCCTCCTACGAGCAGTACTTC. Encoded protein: CAISAATPSYEQYF.

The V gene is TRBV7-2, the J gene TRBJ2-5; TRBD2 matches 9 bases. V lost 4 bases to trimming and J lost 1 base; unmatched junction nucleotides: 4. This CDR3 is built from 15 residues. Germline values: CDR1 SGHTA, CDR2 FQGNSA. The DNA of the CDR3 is TGTGCCAGCAGCTCCCAGCGGGGGGCCCAAGAGACCCAGTACTTC. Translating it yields CASSSQRGAQETQYF.

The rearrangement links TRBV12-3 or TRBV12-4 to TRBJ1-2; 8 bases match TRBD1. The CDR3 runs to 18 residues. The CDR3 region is CTCCYRGTGGGSNYGYTF. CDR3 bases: TGTACCTGCTGTTATAGGGGGACAGGAGGGGGTTCTAACTATGGCTACACCTTC.

This CDR3 reads CAISESAGATDTQYF. The CDR3 nucleotides read TGTGCCATCAGTGAATCGGCGGGGGCCACAGATACGCAGTATTTT. The chain recombines TRBV10-3 with TRBJ2-3; TRBD2 is a possible D gene (7 bases). The CDR3 has 15 residues. The germline CDR1 and CDR2 sequences are ENHRY and SYGVKD. The V end lost 3 bases, the J end lost 2 bases, and 12 bases lay between the germline ends.

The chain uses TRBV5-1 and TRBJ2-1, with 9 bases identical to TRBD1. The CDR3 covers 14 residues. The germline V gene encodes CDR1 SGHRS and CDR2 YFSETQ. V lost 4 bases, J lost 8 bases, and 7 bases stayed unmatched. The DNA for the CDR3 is TGCGCCAGCAGCCTCCCTACAGGGGGCGATGAGCAGTTCTTC. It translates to CASSLPTGGDEQFF.

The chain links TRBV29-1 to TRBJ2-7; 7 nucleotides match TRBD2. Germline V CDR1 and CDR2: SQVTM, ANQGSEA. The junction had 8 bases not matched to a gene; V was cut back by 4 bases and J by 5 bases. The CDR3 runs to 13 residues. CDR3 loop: CSVVGLAVDEQYF. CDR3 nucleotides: TGCAGCGTTGTTGGGCTAGCGGTTGACGAGCAGTACTTC.

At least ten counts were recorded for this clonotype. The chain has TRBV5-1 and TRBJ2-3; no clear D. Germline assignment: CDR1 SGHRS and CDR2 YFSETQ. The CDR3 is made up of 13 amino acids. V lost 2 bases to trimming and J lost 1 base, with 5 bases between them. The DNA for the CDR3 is TGCGCCAGCAGCTTCCTACGCACAGATACGCAGTATTTT. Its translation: CASSFLRTDTQYF.

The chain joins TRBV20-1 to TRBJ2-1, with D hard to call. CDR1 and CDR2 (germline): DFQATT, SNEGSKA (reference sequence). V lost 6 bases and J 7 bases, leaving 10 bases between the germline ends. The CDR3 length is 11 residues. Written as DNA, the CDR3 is TGCAGTGCCAAACTTCGGAATGAGCAGTTCTTC. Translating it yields CSAKLRNEQFF.

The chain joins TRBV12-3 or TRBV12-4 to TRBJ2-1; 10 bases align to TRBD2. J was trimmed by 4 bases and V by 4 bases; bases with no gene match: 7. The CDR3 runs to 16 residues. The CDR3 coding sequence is TGTGCCAGCAGTTCCCCCCGGACTAGCGGTTACAATGAGCAGTTCTTC. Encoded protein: CASSSPRTSGYNEQFF.

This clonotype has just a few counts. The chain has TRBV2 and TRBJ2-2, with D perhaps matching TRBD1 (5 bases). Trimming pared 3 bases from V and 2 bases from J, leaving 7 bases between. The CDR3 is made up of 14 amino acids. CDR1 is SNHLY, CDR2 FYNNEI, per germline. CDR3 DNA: TGTGCCAGCAGTGAGGGGCGTAACACCGGGGAGCTGTTTTTT. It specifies CASSEGRNTGELFF.